The 24 T cell receptor beta chains below were found in one sample sequenced in a study of human T cells and chemical hapten exposure. Stated time point: pre-sensitization, week 0. This sample's treatment: therapeutic diphenylcyclopropenone sensitization with weekly scalp DPC. TCRdb processed the RACE reads anew with MiXCR; each CDR3 protein has one entry. The sample includes roughly 80,000 distinct CDR3 sequences, approximately 14% seen only once; the top ten take 4.6%. The sequences come from whole blood, collected in connection with sensitization to the hapten diphenylcyclopropenone (DPC). The origin of the receptors is a woman aged 45 to 65 with alopecia areata. Some clones in this sample may be carry-over from other donors' samples.

This clonotype was seen many times. The CDR3 reads CASSLDRGSPLHF. For the CDR3, the DNA is TGTGCCAGCAGCTTGGACAGGGGTTCACCCCTCCACTTT. The V gene is TRBV7-8, the J gene TRBJ1-6; TRBD1 agrees at 9 bases. With 3 bases clipped from V and 9 bases from J, the junction kept 0 bases outside the gene matches. CDR1 is SGHVS, CDR2 FQNEAQ, per germline. The CDR3 totals 13 residues.

The chain is built from TRBV5-1 and TRBJ2-1, with D uncertain. The V end was cut by 2 bases, the J end by 5 bases, with 11 bases between. There are 14 residues in the CDR3. Germline CDR1 SGHRS, CDR2 YFSETQ. The CDR3 nucleotides are TGCGCCAGCAGCTTCCTTGGACGGGACAATGAGCAGTTCTTC. Translation gives CASSFLGRDNEQFF.

The chain uses TRBV7-2 and TRBJ1-2, with a weak D call TRBD1 (6 bases). The CDR3 is made up of 14 amino acids. V was clipped by 3 bases and J by 12 bases, with 20 bases between them. Per germline, CDR1 SGHTA and CDR2 FQGNSA. The CDR3 sequence: CASSLHRDERFDTF. CDR3 DNA sequence: TGTGCCAGCAGCTTGCACAGGGACGAGAGATTCGACACCTTC. Drawing the rest from reference TRBV7-2 and TRBJ1-2, the complete variable domain is GAGVSQSPSNKVTEKGKDVELRCDPISGHTALYWYRQSLGQGLEFLIYFQGNSAPDKSGLPSDRFSAERTGGSVSTLTIQRTQQEDSAVYLCASSLHRDERFDTFGSGTRLTVV.

This clonotype has only a few counts. The V call is TRBV27, the J call TRBJ2-4; D gene ambiguous. V was shortened by 5 bases and J by 0 bases, with 11 bases between the two germline ends. CDR3 length: 15 residues. Germline-derived CDR1 and CDR2 are MNHEY and SMNVEV (reference sequence). Here the CDR3 DNA reads TGTGCCAGCAGTCCCCGGGTTCTAGCCAAAAACATTCAGTACTTC. As protein: CASSPRVLAKNIQYF.

This clonotype has at least ten counts. The J gene is TRBJ2-2, the V gene TRBV11-2, with TRBD2 identical over 8 bases. Unmatched junction bases numbered 18, after V lost 5 bases and J lost 4 bases. Germline V gene data show CDR1 as SGHAT and CDR2 as FQNNGV. The CDR3 covers 19 residues. The CDR3 DNA reads TGTGCCAGCAGCCCCTGGTTTGCGGGAGGACTTATTCGCACCGGGGAGCTGTTTTTT. It yields the protein CASSPWFAGGLIRTGELFF. The full variable domain, with the rest looked up from reference TRBV11-2 and TRBJ2-2, is EAGVAQSPRYKIIEKRQSVAFWCNPISGHATLYWYQQILGQGPKLLIQFQNNGVVDDSQLPKDRFSAERLKGVDSTLKIQPAKLEDSAVYLCASSPWFAGGLIRTGELFFGEGSRLTVL.

In this sample, this clonotype turned up a few times. The V call is TRBV5-5, the J call TRBJ2-7; D is possibly TRBD1 (6 bases). The germline CDR1 and CDR2 sequences are SGHKS and YYEKEE (reference sequence). The CDR3 sequence is 16 residues long. The V end lost 2 bases, the J end lost 3 bases, and 18 bases lay between the germline ends. The DNA of the CDR3 is TGTGCCAGCAGCTTTTCTGGACAGACTGAAGTCTACGAGCAGTACTTC. Amino acids: CASSFSGQTEVYEQYF.

This clonotype was recorded once. The gene calls are TRBV18 and TRBJ2-1; weak D call: TRBD2 (5 bases). The CDR3 runs 14 residues. Germline lookup yields CDR1 KGHSH and CDR2 LQKENI. V was cut by 1 base and J by 8 bases, with 12 bases left in between. The CDR3 nucleotides read TGTGCCAGCTCACCACGTTCAGCCGGGGATGAGCAGTTCTTC. Translated: CASSPRSAGDEQFF.

There are a few counts of this clonotype. The rearrangement links TRBV30 to TRBJ2-2, with a weak D call TRBD2 (6 bases). The germline V and J ends were trimmed by 3 bases and 6 bases, with 11 bases remaining between them. The CDR3 loop spans 13 amino acids. The germline V gene encodes CDR1 GTSNPN and CDR2 SVGIG (reference sequence). CDR3 nucleotides: TGTGCCTGGAGGGGGGGACCCGCCGGGGAGCTGTTTTTT. Its protein is CAWRGGPAGELFF. Full variable domain (missing parts from reference TRBV30 and TRBJ2-2): SQTIHQWPATLVQPVGSPLSLECTVEGTSNPNLYWYRQAAGRGLQLLFYSVGIGQISSEVPQNLSASRPQDRQFILSSKKLLLSDSGFYLCAWRGGPAGELFFGEGSRLTVL.

This clonotype turned up a few times. The rearrangement uses TRBV19 and TRBJ2-5, with 8 bases that match TRBD1. The junction had 5 bases not matched to a gene; V was cut back by 3 bases and J by 2 bases. The CDR3 is 15 amino acids. The V gene's germline CDR1 is LNHDA and CDR2 SQIVND (reference sequence). The CDR3 bases are TGTGCCAGTAGTATCAGCAGGGGGCGGCAAGAGACCCAGTACTTC. It encodes CASSISRGRQETQYF. Looking up the rest from reference TRBV19 and TRBJ2-5 gives the full variable domain: DGGITQSPKYLFRKEGQNVTLSCEQNLNHDAMYWYRQDPGQGLRLIYYSQIVNDFQKGDIAEGYSVSREKKESFPLTVTSAQKNPTAFYLCASSISRGRQETQYFGPGTRLLVL.

The CDR3 loop is CAGMSSGNTIYF. In nucleotides, the CDR3 is TGTGCCGGGATGAGCTCTGGAAACACCATATATTTT. The rearrangement joins TRBV28 to TRBJ1-3, with unresolved D. V dropped 11 bases and J dropped 0 bases, with 8 bases sitting between them. CDR1 is MDHEN, CDR2 SYDVKM, per germline. This CDR3 has 12 amino acids.

This clonotype has more than one count but fewer than ten. The chain couples TRBV7-8 to TRBJ2-7; 14 bases align to TRBD2. V lost 7 bases to trimming and J lost 5 bases; unmatched junction nucleotides: 10. The CDR3 is made up of 16 amino acids. The germline V gene has CDR1 SGHVS and CDR2 FQNEAQ. This CDR3 reads CASTDQGLAGVNEQYF. CDR3 sequence (DNA): TGTGCCAGCACCGATCAGGGACTAGCGGGAGTTAACGAGCAGTACTTC.

The chain links TRBV13 to TRBJ2-7, with 9 bases aligning to TRBD2. Germline loops: CDR1 PRHDT, CDR2 FYEKMQ (reference sequence). The CDR3 extends over 17 amino acids. Losses at the gene ends were 2 bases for V and 0 bases for J; bases not matched to a gene: 8. The CDR3 reads CASSLRGLASNSYEQYF. The CDR3 bases are TGTGCCAGCAGCTTACGAGGACTAGCGAGCAACTCCTACGAGCAGTACTTC.

V is TRBV3-1 and J is TRBJ2-6; D not certain. The germline V gene encodes CDR1 LGHDT and CDR2 YNNKEL (reference sequence). CDR3 length: 13 residues. V lost 2 bases, J lost 12 bases, and 11 bases lay in between. CDR3 nucleotide sequence: TGTGCCAGCAGCCAAAGCTCGGCCTCCGTCCTGACTTTC. Protein product: CASSQSSASVLTF.

The chain employs TRBV29-1 and TRBJ1-1; D not resolved. The germline V gene encodes CDR1 SQVTM and CDR2 ANQGSEA. Trimming took off 4 bases at V and 3 bases at J, with 12 bases between the two ends. CDR3 length: 13 amino acids. DNA for the CDR3: TGCAGCGTTGTGAGAGACCGAGACACTGAAGCTTTCTTT. Amino acid sequence: CSVVRDRDTEAFF.

V is TRBV19 and J is TRBJ1-2; D not certain. In germline, CDR1 is LNHDA, CDR2 SQIVND (reference sequence). The CDR3 has 14 amino acids. V lost 3 bases, J lost 0 bases, and 8 bases lay in between. CDR3 sequence (DNA): TGTGCCAGTAGTATTTGGCAGTCTAACTATGGCTACACCTTC. Its translation is CASSIWQSNYGYTF.

This clonotype was observed a handful of times. The rearrangement joins TRBV9 to TRBJ2-7; D is unresolved. Germline CDR1 and CDR2: SGDLS and YYNGEE. V was clipped by 3 bases and J by 4 bases, with 14 bases between them. The length of the CDR3 is 14 residues. The CDR3 here is CASSARSDGYEQYF. The CDR3 DNA follows: TGTGCCAGCAGCGCCCGCTCCGACGGTTACGAGCAGTACTTC.

The rearrangement links TRBV11-2 to TRBJ2-4; TRBD2 agrees at 12 bases. Losses at the gene ends were 1 base for V and 9 bases for J; bases not matched to a gene: 10. Germline assignment: CDR1 SGHAT and CDR2 FQNNGV. CDR3 length equals 17 residues. CDR3 sequence: CASSLVGSSGREGIQYF. The CDR3 DNA reads as TGTGCCAGCAGCTTAGTCGGGTCTAGCGGGAGGGAAGGCATTCAGTACTTC.

This clonotype showed up just a few times. The chain uses TRBV6-1 and TRBJ2-4, with D possibly called TRBD1 or TRBD2 (5 bases each). CDR1 MNHNS and CDR2 SASEGT come from the germline V gene. This CDR3 has 14 residues. The V end was cut by 8 bases, the J end by 9 bases, with 20 bases between. In DNA, the CDR3 is TGTGCCAGCCTCTCCCGCGTGGGGGTGGGCATTCAGTACTTC. Encoded protein: CASLSRVGVGIQYF.

This clonotype showed up just a few times. The chain has TRBV5-1 and TRBJ1-5, with 7 nucleotides matching TRBD1. Trimming cost V 3 bases and J 0 bases; bases outside gene matches: 3. Germline CDR1 reads SGHRS; CDR2 reads YFSETQ. CDR3 length: 15 amino acids. DNA of the CDR3: TGCGCCAGCAGCTCCGGGACAGATAGCAATCAGCCCCAGCATTTT. Protein: CASSSGTDSNQPQHF.

This clonotype was recorded at least ten times. The chain employs TRBV7-9 and TRBJ2-1, with 7 nucleotides matching TRBD1. There are 11 residues in the CDR3. Germline-derived CDR1 and CDR2 are SEHNR and FQNEAQ (reference sequence). V shed 3 bases and J 10 bases; nucleotides not matched to a gene: 0. The CDR3 here is CASSLDREQFF. The CDR3 nucleotides are TGTGCCAGCAGCTTGGACAGGGAGCAGTTCTTC.

This clonotype occurred many times. The CDR3 DNA reads TGTGCCAGCAGGAGGGGTGCCGGGGAGCTGTTTTTT. Its protein product is CASRRGAGELFF. This chain uses TRBV12-3 or TRBV12-4 with TRBJ2-2; D could derive from TRBD1 or TRBD2 (5 bases each). V was cut by 6 bases and J by 6 bases, with 8 bases left in between. The CDR3 runs 12 residues.

The V call is TRBV20-1, the J call TRBJ2-7; 8 bases map to TRBD1. Losses at the gene ends were 4 bases for V and 2 bases for J; bases not matched to a gene: 4. The CDR3 sequence is 13 residues long. Germline CDR1 and CDR2: DFQATT and SNEGSKA (reference sequence). CDR3 coding DNA: TGCAGTGCTACCAGGGGGCTCGCCTACGAGCAGTACTTC. It encodes CSATRGLAYEQYF.

This clonotype has more than one count but fewer than ten. The chain has TRBV6-6 and TRBJ2-7; TRBD2 matches at 7 bases. The junction had 5 bases not matched to a gene; V was cut back by 2 bases and J by 4 bases. This CDR3 has 14 residues. From germline, CDR1 is MNHNY and CDR2 SVGAGI (reference sequence). This CDR3 reads CASSYRLAVYEQYF. Written as DNA, the CDR3 is TGTGCCAGCAGTTACCGACTAGCAGTATACGAGCAGTACTTC.

This clonotype was found a few times. The chain carries TRBV20-1 and TRBJ2-1; 10 positions match TRBD2. This CDR3 is 14 amino acids long. Trimming removed 6 bases from V and 5 bases from J; junction bases left unmatched: 7. The germline gives CDR1 DFQATT, CDR2 SNEGSKA (reference sequence). The CDR3 coding sequence is TGCAGTGCATTCCACGGACTAGCGGACAATGAGCAGTTCTTC. This translates into CSAFHGLADNEQFF.